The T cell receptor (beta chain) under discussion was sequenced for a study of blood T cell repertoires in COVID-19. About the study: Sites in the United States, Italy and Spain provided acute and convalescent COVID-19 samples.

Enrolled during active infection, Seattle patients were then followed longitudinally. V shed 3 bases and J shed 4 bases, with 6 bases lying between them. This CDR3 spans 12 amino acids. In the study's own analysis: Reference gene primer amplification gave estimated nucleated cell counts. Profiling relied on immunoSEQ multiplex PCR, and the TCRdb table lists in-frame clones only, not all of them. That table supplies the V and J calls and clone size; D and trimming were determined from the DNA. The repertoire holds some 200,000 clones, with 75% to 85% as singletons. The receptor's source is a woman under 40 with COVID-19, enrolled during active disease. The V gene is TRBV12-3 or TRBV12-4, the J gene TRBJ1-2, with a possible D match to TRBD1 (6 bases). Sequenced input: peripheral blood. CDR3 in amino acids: CASSLGAYGYTF. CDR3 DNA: TGTGCCAGCAGTTTGGGGGCCTATGGCTACACCTTC.